This TCR beta chain was recovered during a study of blood T cells in healthy people across ages. The CDR3 is made up of 11 amino acids. From germline, CDR1 is DFQATT and CDR2 SNEGSKA (reference sequence). V gave up 6 bases and J gave up 11 bases; unmatched junction bases: 7. PCR was performed a second time for about 7 to 12 cycles using a sample-barcoded 5' primer and a J-beta primer mix. One entry per CDR3 protein, called by TCRdb with MiXCR from the 5' RACE reads. The table includes around 1,000,000 distinct CDR3 sequences, under 30% detected once. This clonotype was observed a few times. These sequences were also reported in another study, on T cells of mothers and their children.

The sequence was collected from a girl aged 2 to 10 in good health. Sequencing was carried out using blood. This chain joins TRBV20-1 and TRBJ2-1; 7 bases fit TRBD1. The CDR3 nucleotides read TGCAGTGCCTGGGACAGTGGTAAGCAGTTCTTC. It yields the protein CSAWDSGKQFF.